Listed below are T cell receptor beta chains from one sample, sequenced in a study of shared clonotypes between healthy human individuals. Assay used: immunoSEQ multiplex PCR; TCRdb lists only in-frame clones, some missing. The table includes hundreds of thousands of clones, about 91% detected once. The sequenced material came from naive CD8+ T cells sorted from blood. These receptors came from a man aged 25-45 years in good health. Each CDR3 is given with its conserved first and last residue. The D gene is left open where the match is weak. Part of the rows lack a size; the others show once, few, many or a class for expanded clones.

clone_size j_call d_call v_call cdr3_nt cdr3_aa
- TRBJ2-7 - TRBV7-8 TGTGCCAGCAGCCCACCTCGTGAGGGAATATCCTACGAGCAGTACTTC CASSPPREGISYEQYF
- TRBJ1-5 - TRBV27 TGTGCCAGCAGTCCTTCCGAGGGGGGCGATCAGCCCCAGCATTTT CASSPSEGGDQPQHF
- TRBJ2-7 - TRBV15 TGTGCCACCAGCAGAGGGGAGGACACCTACGAGCAGTACTTC CATSRGEDTYEQYF
- TRBJ2-1 - TRBV9 TGTGCCAGCAGCCTCCCCGGTAGAGAGCAGTTCTTC CASSLPGREQFF
- TRBJ2-5 - TRBV7-9 TGTGCCAGCAGCCCGAAATTGACAGCCCAAGAAGAGACCCAGTACTTC CASSPKLTAQEETQYF
- TRBJ1-1 - TRBV28 TGTGCCAGCAGTTTAGGGACACTGAACACTGAAGCTTTCTTT CASSLGTLNTEAFF
- TRBJ2-1 TRBD2 TRBV7-9 TGTGCCAGCAGCTCGACTAGCGGCTATGAGCAGTTCTTC CASSSTSGYEQFF
- TRBJ1-5 - TRBV27 TGTGCCAGCACCAAGACAGGACCGTATAGCAATCAGCCCCAGCATTTT CASTKTGPYSNQPQHF
- TRBJ1-2 - TRBV2 TGTGCCAGCAAAGGTGGATACTATGGCTACACCTTC CASKGGYYGYTF
- TRBJ2-7 - TRBV28 TGTGCCAGCAGTTTAATCCGCGGGGGCCCCTACGAGCAGTACTTC CASSLIRGGPYEQYF
- TRBJ2-7 - TRBV5-6 TGTGCCAGCAGCTCCTCTTACGAGCAGTACTTC CASSSSYEQYF
- TRBJ2-1 - TRBV29-1 TGCAGCGTTGTGGCTAGCGTGGATGAGCAGTTCTTC CSVVASVDEQFF
- TRBJ2-2 - TRBV7-8 TGTGCCAGCAGCCCGATTATTTTGACAGCCGGGGAGCTGTTTTTT CASSPIILTAGELFF
- TRBJ1-1 TRBD1 TRBV27 TGTGCCAGCAGGCAGGGGGCCCTAATGAAGGCTGAAGCTTTCTTT CASRQGALMKAEAFF
- TRBJ2-3 TRBD2 TRBV6-1 TGTGCCAGCAGTGGGGGACTAGCGGGACGCACAGATACGCAGTATTTT CASSGGLAGRTDTQYF
- TRBJ1-5 - TRBV6-5 TGTGCCAGCAGTTTCCCGTCGGGTCCCCAGCATTTT CASSFPSGPQHF
once TRBJ2-1 TRBD2 TRBV19 TGTGCCAGTAGTATTGCGGGAGCGGTTTCCTACAATGAGCAGTTCTTC CASSIAGAVSYNEQFF
- TRBJ2-1 TRBD2 TRBV10-3 TGTGCCATCAGTGACACAGCGGGAGGGCCGGGGAATGAGCAGTTCTTC CAISDTAGGPGNEQFF
- TRBJ2-5 - TRBV29-1 TGCAGCGCCCTTGGGCTCCAAGAGACCCAGTACTTC CSALGLQETQYF
- TRBJ2-7 - TRBV9 TGTGCCAGCAGCGAATCAGGGACCTCCTACGAGCAGTACTTC CASSESGTSYEQYF
- TRBJ2-3 - TRBV19 TGTGCCAGTAGCGGGGAGCGGGCAGATACGCAGTATTTT CASSGERADTQYF
- TRBJ2-1 - TRBV27 TGTGCCAGCAGTTCGGGACTCTACAATGAGCAGTTCTTC CASSSGLYNEQFF
- TRBJ1-4 - TRBV5-1 TGCGCCAGCAGCGTCGCGGGTACTCTTAATGAAAAACTGTTTTTT CASSVAGTLNEKLFF
once TRBJ1-3 - TRBV21-1 TGTGCCAGCAGCAAAGCCAACAGGGGCAACTCTGGAAACACCATATATTTT CASSKANRGNSGNTIYF
- TRBJ2-2 - TRBV19 TGTGCCAGCTTGGGGGTCACCGGGGAGCTGTTTTTT CASLGVTGELFF
- TRBJ2-7 - TRBV30 TGTGCGATACGGCTGGGGGGCTCCTACGAGCAGTACTTC CAIRLGGSYEQYF
- TRBJ2-2 - TRBV27 TGTGCCAGCAGTTACGGGAGGAACACCGGGGAGCTGTTTTTT CASSYGRNTGELFF
few TRBJ1-5 - TRBV6-6 TGTGCCAGCAGTTGGGGGGGGGCTAATCAGCCCCAGCATTTT CASSWGGANQPQHF
- TRBJ2-7 - TRBV5-6 TGTGCCAGCAGCTTGGAAGGGCTTATAACCTACGAGCAGTACTTC CASSLEGLITYEQYF
- TRBJ2-5 - TRBV6-1 TGTGCCAGCAGTGACGTCGGGGGAGTAGAGACCCAGTACTTC CASSDVGGVETQYF
- TRBJ2-7 - TRBV14 TGTGCCAGCAGCCAAGGGGGAATTTACGAGCAGTACTTC CASSQGGIYEQYF